Below, one T cell receptor beta chain is given with its context. This receptor's antigen is unknown. Qualities for individual bases were not recorded, and no much larger clone is one base off. Between about 2014 and 2018, the patients underwent resection in either Japan or China. The histologic diagnosis of each case was independently confirmed on H&E slides by two lung cancer pathologists. To enrich premalignant or tumor cells for nucleic acid extraction, macro-dissection was performed after pathologic assessment. FFPE tissue was used for DNA isolation with the AllPrep DNA/RNA FFPE Kit. There are 14 amino acids in the CDR3, from cysteine to phenylalanine inclusive. The entry retains the CDR3 DNA only, 42 bases that are in frame from base 1. V is cut by 1 base and J by 0 bases, and the space between the germline ends is 9 bases. The germline V gene (reference sequence) supplies CDR1 GTSNPN and CDR2 SVGIG.

TCR beta CDR3 regions were sequenced from DNA using the immunoSEQ hsTCRbeta Kit. In the paper's pipeline: The ImmunoSEQ Analyzer was used to analyse the TCR sequencing data. T cell clonality was defined as 1 minus Pielou's evenness computed on productive rearrangements. T cell diversity was measured with the inverse Simpson index on productive templates. T cell density was defined as TCR beta template counts normalized to usable DNA, with usable DNA estimated by amplification and sequencing of housekeeping genes. TCR metrics were compared across histologic stages using two-sided Kruskal-Wallis tests. Sourced from immuneACCESS, this table was stored by TCRdb with only in-frame sequences that have V and J called. A share of the clones is absent; for the studies checked, an unresolved V gene accounts for under half, and the remainder has no known explanation. For V, J and clone size, that table is used; D and trimming come from the DNA. Within this sample are 6,000 to 8,500 clones, with approximately 83% of them counted one time only. Of the sample, around 2.9% falls within the top ten clones.

The data are from a study of immune evolution from preneoplasia to lung adenocarcinoma (dated by TCRdb to the early 2020s). Regarding the study in general: No AAH lesions showed HLA loss of heterozygosity, compared with 7% of AIS, more than 13% of MIA and around a third of ADC lesions. The study profiled immune contexture across lung adenocarcinoma precursors and invasive adenocarcinoma using immune gene expression, TCR sequencing and multiplex immunofluorescence. Resected precursor lesions (AAH, AIS, MIA) and invasive adenocarcinomas were compared against paired morphologically normal lung tissue. The sample size was set by how many specimens were available, not by a prior power calculation. The immune data were combined with whole exome sequencing and methylation data from the same cohort of nodules. A total of roughly 50 patients with pulmonary nodules who underwent surgical resection were included in the overall cohort. A total of under 55 patients contributed TCR sequencing data. According to the study, some 100 samples went through TCR sequencing. POLYSOLVER was used to infer class I HLA alleles from exome data, and LOHHLA was used to detect allele-specific HLA loss. What the work shows at the level of the full study, not this receptor alone: The highest T cell clonality was observed in KRAS-mutant nodules compared with EGFR-mutant or double wild-type lesions. The findings rested on association rather than direct causation, and larger cohorts with long-term follow-up and longitudinal biopsies were considered necessary. Normal lung had the highest top T cell clone frequencies, which appeared to decline progressively from AAH through AIS, MIA and invasive adenocarcinoma. Because every patient came from Japan and China, how well the results apply to Western populations was uncertain. Normal lung showed the highest clonality, whereas later-stage lesions appeared to have higher T cell density and diversity but lower clonality.

Material for sequencing was FFPE minimally invasive lung adenocarcinoma tissue. In light of the paper, this sample's cell subset or site label describes: micro-invasive lung adenocarcinoma (MIA). The chain links TRBV30 with TRBJ1-2; the D gene is perhaps TRBD1, from 5 matching bases. This sequence was found in a person aged 70 to 85 with lung adenocarcinoma. The CDR3 region reads CAWSAGESNYGYTF. The DNA sequence is given as TGTGCCTGGAGTGCGGGGGAGTCTAACTATGGCTACACCTTC.